One sample yielded the 18 T cell receptor beta chains listed below, sequenced in a study of Ad26.COV2.S vaccination and SARS-CoV-2 variants. Regarding treatment: roughly 19 received Ad26.COV2.S at low or high dose, single or two shots; five or six received placebo; per-sample allocation not given. Day 63 after the first vaccine or placebo injection was the time point for sampling. Clones were read by immunoSEQ multiplex PCR, and TCRdb kept only the in-frame ones, dropping some. The sample holds roughly 450,000 clones, 90% seen once. Here the sequenced sample was peripheral blood, taken in a trial of Ad26.COV2.S vaccine versus placebo. All receptors come from a person aged 18-60 years who received the Ad26.COV2.S COVID-19 vaccine or a placebo.

This chain uses TRBV20-1 with TRBJ2-3; 7 bases agree with TRBD2. Per germline, CDR1 DFQATT and CDR2 SNEGSKA (reference sequence). V lost 3 bases and J lost 0; bases outside the gene matches: 6. The CDR3 length is 15 residues. The CDR3 region is CSASTPSGSTDTQYF. The CDR3 DNA reads as TGCAGTGCTAGTACACCTAGCGGTAGCACAGATACGCAGTATTTT.

The table lists this clone with a count of one. This chain joins TRBV7-2 and TRBJ1-6, with a weak D call TRBD1 (6 bases). This CDR3 spans 15 amino acids. Germline-derived CDR1 and CDR2 are SGHTA and FQGNSA. Trimming left V 1 base short and J 6 bases short, with 10 bases between. Here the CDR3 reads CASSLGTASNSPLHF. The CDR3 DNA reads TGTGCCAGCAGCTTAGGGACAGCGTCTAATTCACCCCTCCACTTT.

This chain uses TRBV19 with TRBJ2-1; 9 bases are shared with TRBD2. Unmatched junction bases numbered 9, after V lost 5 bases and J lost 4 bases. Germline V gene lookup returns CDR1 LNHDA and CDR2 SQIVND (reference sequence). This CDR3 spans 16 amino acids. The CDR3 coding sequence is TGTGCCAGTAGTTTAGTAGCGGGAGCTTCGTACAATGAGCAGTTCTTC. The encoded protein is CASSLVAGASYNEQFF.

This chain links TRBV7-9 with TRBJ2-2; 7 nucleotides align to TRBD2. The CDR3 covers 15 residues. Germline loops: CDR1 SEHNR, CDR2 FQNEAQ (reference sequence). The V and J ends lost 6 bases and 6 bases, in that order; junction bases with no gene match: 10. The CDR3 sequence: CASSSPGRVAGELFF. CDR3 nucleotide sequence: TGTGCCAGCAGTTCCCCTGGGAGGGTTGCCGGGGAGCTGTTTTTT.

The chain carries TRBV6-1 and TRBJ1-6; D remains unclear. This CDR3 comprises 16 residues. Germline V gene lookup returns CDR1 MNHNS and CDR2 SASEGT. Trimming pared 2 bases from V and 4 bases from J, leaving 12 bases between. The CDR3 region has the DNA TGTGCCAGCAGTGAAAGGGCAGGCGGATATAATTCACCCCTCCACTTT. This gives the protein CASSERAGGYNSPLHF.

The J gene is TRBJ1-2, the V gene TRBV11-2; D may be TRBD1 (6 bases). Per germline, CDR1 SGHAT and CDR2 FQNNGV. This CDR3 spans 14 amino acids. Trimming pared 5 bases from V and 5 bases from J, leaving 15 bases between. DNA for the CDR3: TGTGCCAGCAGCCTCGGGACAAAGGGGTATGGCTACACCTTC. This codes for CASSLGTKGYGYTF.

The chain joins TRBV18 to TRBJ1-1; weak D call: TRBD1 (6 bases). Trimming removed 2 bases from V and 1 base from J, with 11 bases in between. The germline V gene encodes CDR1 KGHSH and CDR2 LQKENI. The CDR3 is 15 residues long. The CDR3 DNA follows: TGTGCCAGCTCACCATTGGGGGCCGAGAACACTGAAGCTTTCTTT. Translation: CASSPLGAENTEAFF.

The rearrangement joins TRBV6-5 to TRBJ2-7; D is undetermined. This CDR3 has 14 amino acids. Germline loops: CDR1 MNHEY, CDR2 SVGAGI. V dropped 6 bases and J dropped 2 bases, with 14 bases sitting between them. CDR3 in DNA: TGTGCCAGCAGACCTACCCCGGCCCCCTACGAGCAGTACTTC. This gives the protein CASRPTPAPYEQYF.

V gene TRBV11-3 combines with J gene TRBJ2-2; D possibly corresponds to TRBD1 (5 bases). The germline V gene has CDR1 SGHNT and CDR2 YENEEA. Trimming removed 1 base at V and 7 bases at J, with 10 bases between. The CDR3 has 14 residues. In DNA, the CDR3 is TGTGCCAGCAGCTTAGCAGGGTATAACGGGGAGCTGTTTTTT. It codes for CASSLAGYNGELFF.

This sequence joins TRBV4-1 and TRBJ2-7; D is unresolved. There are 14 residues in the CDR3. The V and J ends lost 4 bases and 3 bases respectively, with 13 bases between them. Germline V gene sequence: CDR1 MGHRA, CDR2 YSYEKL. CDR3 loop: CASSPSMVNYEQYF. The CDR3 bases are TGCGCCAGCAGCCCCTCGATGGTAAACTACGAGCAGTACTTC.

The V and J genes are TRBV2 and TRBJ1-1; no clear D gene. Germline V gene lookup returns CDR1 SNHLY and CDR2 FYNNEI. CDR3 size: 13 residues. Trimming left V 4 bases short and J 5 bases short, with 11 bases between. CDR3 region: CASSAAARTEAFF. The DNA of the CDR3 is TGTGCCAGCAGTGCAGCGGCTCGGACTGAAGCTTTCTTT.

V is TRBV27 and J is TRBJ1-2; D is ambiguous. The CDR3 loop spans 13 amino acids. CDR1 and CDR2 (germline): MNHEY, SMNVEV (reference sequence). Trimming shortened V by 3 bases and J by 3 bases, and 8 bases separated the two germline ends. CDR3 DNA sequence: TGTGCCAGCAGTTTCAACAGAGACTATGGCTACACCTTC. Translating gives CASSFNRDYGYTF.

The rearrangement uses TRBV19 and TRBJ1-2, with D unclear. The V end lost 7 bases, the J end lost 2 bases, and 5 bases lay between the germline ends. The CDR3 is made up of 11 amino acids. Germline values: CDR1 LNHDA, CDR2 SQIVND (reference sequence). CDR3 nucleotides: TGTGCCAGTACAGGCAACTATGGCTACACCTTC. Its translation is CASTGNYGYTF.

This chain uses TRBV5-4 with TRBJ2-7; maybe TRBD1 (6 bases). This CDR3 contains 15 residues. The germline V gene has CDR1 SGHNT and CDR2 YYREEE (reference sequence). The ends were cut back, 2 bases at V and 3 bases at J, with 15 bases in the middle. The CDR3 sequence is CASSFSGTRIYEQYF. CDR3 in DNA: TGTGCCAGCAGCTTCTCCGGGACAAGGATCTACGAGCAGTACTTC. Full variable domain (missing parts from reference TRBV5-4 and TRBJ2-7): ETGVTQSPTHLIKTRGQQVTLRCSSQSGHNTVSWYQQALGQGPQFIFQYYREEENGRGNFPPRFSGLQFPNYSSELNVNALELDDSALYLCASSFSGTRIYEQYFGPGTRLTVT.

This chain links TRBV5-4 with TRBJ1-1; no clear D gene. Trimming left V 5 bases short and J 3 bases short, with 11 bases between. Germline V gives CDR1 SGHNT, CDR2 YYREEE (reference sequence). The CDR3 has 13 amino acids. CDR3 amino acids: CASSTWRHTEAFF. CDR3 sequence (DNA): TGTGCCAGCAGTACGTGGAGACACACTGAAGCTTTCTTT.

This sequence joins TRBV30 and TRBJ2-7; weak D call: TRBD2 (6 bases). V was shortened by 2 bases and J by 6 bases, with 8 bases between the two germline ends. Germline-derived CDR1 and CDR2 are GTSNPN and SVGIG (reference sequence). The CDR3 is made up of 11 amino acids. The CDR3 here is CAWSMGGEQYF. The CDR3 bases are TGTGCCTGGAGTATGGGGGGCGAGCAGTACTTC.

This sequence joins TRBV7-2 and TRBJ1-4, with TRBD1 matching 7 bases. CDR1 and CDR2 (germline): SGHTA, FQGNSA. Trimming at V came to 1 base and at J to 5 bases, leaving 7 bases not matched to a gene. This CDR3 is 16 amino acids long. The CDR3 DNA is TGTGCCAGCAGCTTAGGACCGGGACAGACGAATGAAAAACTGTTTTTT. Protein sequence: CASSLGPGQTNEKLFF.

CDR3 loop: CASSPGGGETQYF. CDR3 in DNA: TGTGCCAGCAGCCCCGGCGGCGGAGAGACCCAGTACTTC. This chain joins TRBV7-7 and TRBJ2-5, with D unclear. The CDR3 consists of 13 residues. In germline, CDR1 is SSHAT, CDR2 FNYEAQ (reference sequence). Deletions cut 5 bases from V and 4 bases from J, with 11 bases between.